The entry that follows covers one TCR beta chain sequence. The data stem from a study of blood T cell repertoires in COVID-19. Authors' analysis steps: The assay estimated nucleated cells by amplifying reference gene primers. Clones were sequenced by immunoSEQ multiplex PCR, and TCRdb holds only the in-frame ones, with some missing. V and J calls and clone size follow that table, whereas D and trimming were derived from the DNA. The sample lists around 140,000 clones; over 75% were seen once. The CDR3 has 17 residues. With V trimmed by 6 bases and J by 7 bases, 20 bases remained unmatched. The germline V gene encodes CDR1 LGHNT and CDR2 FRNRAP.

The origin of this receptor is a man in his 70s with active COVID-19. The chain carries TRBV12-5 and TRBJ1-2, with TRBD1 identical over 7 bases. The sequenced sample consisted of peripheral blood. The CDR3 nucleotides read TGTGCTAGTGGCCATCCGACAGGGCTTAACGGAACGGGTGGCTACACCTTC. It is translated as CASGHPTGLNGTGGYTF. Variable domain in full (rest from reference TRBV12-5 and TRBJ1-2): DARVTQTPRHKVTEMGQEVTMRCQPILGHNTVFWYRQTMMQGLELLAYFRNRAPLDDSGMPKDRFSAEMPDATLATLKIQPSEPRDSAVYFCASGHPTGLNGTGGYTFGSGTRLTVV.